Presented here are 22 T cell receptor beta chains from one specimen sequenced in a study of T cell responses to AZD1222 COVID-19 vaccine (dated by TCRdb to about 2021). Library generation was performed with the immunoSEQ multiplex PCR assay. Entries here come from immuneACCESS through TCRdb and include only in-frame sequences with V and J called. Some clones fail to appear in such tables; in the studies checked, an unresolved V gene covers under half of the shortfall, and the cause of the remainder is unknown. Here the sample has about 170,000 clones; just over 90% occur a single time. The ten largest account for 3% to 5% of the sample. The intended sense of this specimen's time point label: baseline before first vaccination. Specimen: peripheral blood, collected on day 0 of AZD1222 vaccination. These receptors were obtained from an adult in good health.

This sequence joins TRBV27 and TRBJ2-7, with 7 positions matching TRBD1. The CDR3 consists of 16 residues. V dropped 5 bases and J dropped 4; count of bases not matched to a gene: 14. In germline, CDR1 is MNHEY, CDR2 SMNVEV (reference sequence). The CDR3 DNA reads TGTGCCAGCAGTACCATCCATCGACAGGGATCTTACGAGCAGTACTTC. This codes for CASSTIHRQGSYEQYF.

The CDR3 nucleotides read TGCAGCCTGAGGCGGGGGGGGAAGGGCACTGAAGCTTTCTTT. As protein: CSLRRGGKGTEAFF. The chain uses TRBV29-1 and TRBJ1-1; a possible D gene is TRBD1 (5 bases). The CDR3 is made up of 14 amino acids. V lost 8 bases to trimming and J lost 4 bases, with 20 bases between them. Germline V lookup: CDR1 SQVTM, CDR2 ANQGSEA.

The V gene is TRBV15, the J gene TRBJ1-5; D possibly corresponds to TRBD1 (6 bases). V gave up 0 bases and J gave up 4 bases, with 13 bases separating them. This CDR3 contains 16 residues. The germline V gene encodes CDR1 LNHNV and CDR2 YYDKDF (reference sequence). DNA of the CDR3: TGTGCCACCAGCAGAGAGCGGGCAGGGGTGAATCAGCCCCAGCATTTT. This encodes CATSRERAGVNQPQHF.

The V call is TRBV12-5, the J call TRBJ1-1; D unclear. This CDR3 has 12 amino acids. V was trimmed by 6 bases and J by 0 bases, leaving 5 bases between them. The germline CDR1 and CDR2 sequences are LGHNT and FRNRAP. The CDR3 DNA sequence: TGTGCTAGTGGGGATCTGAACACTGAAGCTTTCTTT. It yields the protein CASGDLNTEAFF.

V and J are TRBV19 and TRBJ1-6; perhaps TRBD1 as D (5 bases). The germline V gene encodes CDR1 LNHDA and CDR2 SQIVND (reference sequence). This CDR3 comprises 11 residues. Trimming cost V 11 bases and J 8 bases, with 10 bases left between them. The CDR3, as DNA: TGTGCCGCCGGGACCTATTCACCCCTCCACTTT. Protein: CAAGTYSPLHF.

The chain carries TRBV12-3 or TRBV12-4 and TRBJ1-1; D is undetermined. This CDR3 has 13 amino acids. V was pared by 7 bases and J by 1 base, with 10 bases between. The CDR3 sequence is CASKEGTNTEAFF. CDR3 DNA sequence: TGTGCCAGCAAAGAGGGCACGAACACTGAAGCTTTCTTT.

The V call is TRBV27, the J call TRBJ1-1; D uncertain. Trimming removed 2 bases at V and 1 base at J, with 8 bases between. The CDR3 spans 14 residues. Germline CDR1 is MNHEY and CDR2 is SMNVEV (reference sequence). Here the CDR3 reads CASSLSTPNTEAFF. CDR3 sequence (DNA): TGTGCCAGCAGTTTAAGTACTCCGAACACTGAAGCTTTCTTT.

The CDR3 loop reads CASSDGMNTEAFF. In nucleotides, the CDR3 is TGTGCCAGCAGTGACGGGATGAACACTGAAGCTTTCTTT. The chain carries TRBV2 and TRBJ1-1, with D uncertain. Germline CDR1 reads SNHLY; CDR2 reads FYNNEI. Trimming shortened V by 3 bases and J by 0 bases, and 5 bases separated the two germline ends. This CDR3 spans 13 amino acids.

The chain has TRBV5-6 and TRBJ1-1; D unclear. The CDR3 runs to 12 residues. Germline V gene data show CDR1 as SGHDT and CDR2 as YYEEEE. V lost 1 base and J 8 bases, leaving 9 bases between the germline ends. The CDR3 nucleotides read TGTGCCAGCAGCTTGCAGTTAAGAGAAGCTTTCTTT. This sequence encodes CASSLQLREAFF.

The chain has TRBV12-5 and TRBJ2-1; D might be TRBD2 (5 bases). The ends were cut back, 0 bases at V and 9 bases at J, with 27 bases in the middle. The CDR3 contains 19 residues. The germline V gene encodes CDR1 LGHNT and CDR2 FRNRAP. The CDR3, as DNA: TGTGCTAGTGGTTTGGTAACGGTTTTGGCGGGCGATTTTAAACCTGAGCAGTTCTTC. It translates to CASGLVTVLAGDFKPEQFF.

The CDR3 reads CSASLDIRATQYF. For the CDR3, the DNA is TGCAGTGCTAGTCTTGACATTAGAGCGACCCAGTACTTC. V is TRBV20-1 and J is TRBJ2-5; no firm D call. Trimming stripped 3 bases from V and 7 bases from J, with 15 bases between. The CDR3 is 13 residues long. The germline gives CDR1 DFQATT, CDR2 SNEGSKA (reference sequence).

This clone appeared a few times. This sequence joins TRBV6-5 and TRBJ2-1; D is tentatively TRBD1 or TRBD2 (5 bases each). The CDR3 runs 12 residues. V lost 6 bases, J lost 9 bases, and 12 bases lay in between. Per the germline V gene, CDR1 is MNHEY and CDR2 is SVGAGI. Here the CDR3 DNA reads TGTGCCAGCAGATCTGGGGGTCCTGAGCAGTTCTTC. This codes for CASRSGGPEQFF.

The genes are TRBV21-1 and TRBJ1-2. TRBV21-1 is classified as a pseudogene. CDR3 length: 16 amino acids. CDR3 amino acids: CASSKPPRPANYGYTF. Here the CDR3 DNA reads TGTGCCAGCAGCAAACCTCCGCGACCAGCTAACTATGGCTACACCTTC.

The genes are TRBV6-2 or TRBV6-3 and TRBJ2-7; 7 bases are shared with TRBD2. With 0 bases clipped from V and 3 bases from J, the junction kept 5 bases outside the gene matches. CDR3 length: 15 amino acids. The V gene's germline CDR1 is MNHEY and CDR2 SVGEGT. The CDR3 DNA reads TGTGCCAGCAGTTACTCCGGGGGGACCGGCTACGAGCAGTACTTC. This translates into CASSYSGGTGYEQYF.

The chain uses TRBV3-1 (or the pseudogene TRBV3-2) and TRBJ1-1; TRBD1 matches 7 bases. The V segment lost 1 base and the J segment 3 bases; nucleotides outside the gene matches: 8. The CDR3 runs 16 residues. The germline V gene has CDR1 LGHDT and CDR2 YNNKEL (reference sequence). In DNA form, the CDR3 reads TGTGCCAGCAGCCAAGGTTACAGGGGAAGGGACACTGAAGCTTTCTTT. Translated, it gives CASSQGYRGRDTEAFF.

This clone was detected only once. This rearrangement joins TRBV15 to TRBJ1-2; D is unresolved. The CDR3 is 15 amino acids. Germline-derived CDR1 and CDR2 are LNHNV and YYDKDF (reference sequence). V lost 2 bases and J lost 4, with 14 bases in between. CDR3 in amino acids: CATSRSTGRSYGYTF. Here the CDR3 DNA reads TGTGCCACCAGCAGATCCACGGGTCGAAGCTATGGCTACACCTTC.

CDR3 region: CASSEDGTGHTEAFF. CDR3 DNA: TGCGCCAGCAGTGAGGACGGGACAGGGCATACTGAAGCTTTCTTT. The V and J genes are TRBV10-1 and TRBJ1-1; 9 bases fit TRBD1. Trimming removed 2 bases from V and 5 bases from J; junction bases left unmatched: 6. This CDR3 contains 15 residues. Germline V gene data show CDR1 as WNHNN and CDR2 as SYGVQD (reference sequence).

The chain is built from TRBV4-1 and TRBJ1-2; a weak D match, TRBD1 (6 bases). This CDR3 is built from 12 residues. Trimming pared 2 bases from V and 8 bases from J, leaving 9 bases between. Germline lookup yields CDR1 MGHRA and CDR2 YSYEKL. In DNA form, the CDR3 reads TGCGCCAGCAGCCAAACAGGGTCCGGCTACACCTTC. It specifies CASSQTGSGYTF.

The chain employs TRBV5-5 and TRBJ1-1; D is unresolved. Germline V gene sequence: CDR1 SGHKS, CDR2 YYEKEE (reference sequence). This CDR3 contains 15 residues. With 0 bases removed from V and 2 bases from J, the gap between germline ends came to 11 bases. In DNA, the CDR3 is TGTGCCAGCAGCTTGGCCGGGCCCCCAAACACTGAAGCTTTCTTT. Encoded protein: CASSLAGPPNTEAFF.

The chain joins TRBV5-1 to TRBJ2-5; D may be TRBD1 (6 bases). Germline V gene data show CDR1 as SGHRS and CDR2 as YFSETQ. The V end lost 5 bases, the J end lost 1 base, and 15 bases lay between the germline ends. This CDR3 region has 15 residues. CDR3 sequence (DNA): TGCGCCAGCAGACTTGGCTTACAGGGCCAAGAGACCCAGTACTTC. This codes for CASRLGLQGQETQYF.

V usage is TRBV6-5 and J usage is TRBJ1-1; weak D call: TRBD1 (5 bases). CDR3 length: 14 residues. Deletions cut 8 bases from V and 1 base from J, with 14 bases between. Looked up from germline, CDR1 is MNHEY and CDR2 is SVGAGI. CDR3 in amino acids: CASLPHTGNTEAFF. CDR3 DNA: TGTGCCAGCTTACCCCACACAGGGAACACTGAAGCTTTCTTT.

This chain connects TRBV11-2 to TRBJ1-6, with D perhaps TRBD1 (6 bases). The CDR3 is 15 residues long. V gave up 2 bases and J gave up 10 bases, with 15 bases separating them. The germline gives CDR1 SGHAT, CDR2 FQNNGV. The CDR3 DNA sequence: TGTGCCAGCAGCTTATCGGGGGGGCTTCAATCACCCCTCCACTTT. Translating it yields CASSLSGGLQSPLHF.